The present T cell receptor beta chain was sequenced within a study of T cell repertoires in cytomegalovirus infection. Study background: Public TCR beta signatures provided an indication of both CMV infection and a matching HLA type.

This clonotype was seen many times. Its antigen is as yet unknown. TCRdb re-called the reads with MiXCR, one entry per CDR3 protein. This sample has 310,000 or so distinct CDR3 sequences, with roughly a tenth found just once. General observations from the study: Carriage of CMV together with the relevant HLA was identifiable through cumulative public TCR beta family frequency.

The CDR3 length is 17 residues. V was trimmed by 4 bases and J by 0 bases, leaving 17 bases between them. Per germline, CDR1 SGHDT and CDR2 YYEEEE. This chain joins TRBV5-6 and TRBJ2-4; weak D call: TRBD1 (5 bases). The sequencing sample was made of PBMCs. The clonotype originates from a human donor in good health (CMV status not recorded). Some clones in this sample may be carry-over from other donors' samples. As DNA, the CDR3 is TGTGCCAGCAGCGGAAGAACGACAGAGATAGCCAAAAACATTCAGTACTTC. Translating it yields CASSGRTTEIAKNIQYF.